A selection of T cell receptor beta chains follows, all from one sample in a study of blood T cell repertoires in COVID-19. TCRdb keeps only in-frame clones here, not all; method: immunoSEQ multiplex PCR. The table shows 250,000 to 350,000 clones, with around four fifths occurring only once. Material: peripheral blood. All receptors derive from a woman aged 45-65 years with active or convalescent COVID-19. The CDR3 runs from the conserved cysteine through the conserved F or W. D genes are given only for firm matches. Not every row has a clone size; where given, it reads once, few, many or a size class.

V gene,D gene,clone size,J gene,CDR3 DNA,CDR3 protein
TRBV5-5,.,.,TRBJ1-2,TGTGCCAGCAGCGCCCTTGTGCAGGGTTATGGCTACACCTTC,CASSALVQGYGYTF
TRBV5-6,TRBD2,once,TRBJ2-3,TGTGCCAGCAGCGTAGGACTAGCGGGAAGAGGTACGCAGTATTTT,CASSVGLAGRGTQYF
TRBV29-1,.,.,TRBJ2-7,TGCAGCGTCGTAAACTCCTACGAGCAGTACTTC,CSVVNSYEQYF
TRBV19,TRBD1,.,TRBJ1-2,TGTGCCAGTAGTATACAACAGGGGGCTCTCTATGGCTACACCTTC,CASSIQQGALYGYTF
TRBV19,.,few,TRBJ1-3,TGTGCCAGTAGTTCGAGTACCTCTGGAAACACCATATATTTT,CASSSSTSGNTIYF
TRBV27,TRBD1,.,TRBJ1-2,TGTGCCAGCAGTTGGGGACAGGGGGCGCGCGGCTACACCTTC,CASSWGQGARGYTF
TRBV9,.,many,TRBJ2-3,TGTGCCAGCAGCCCCCAGGTGGCAGATACGCAGTATTTT,CASSPQVADTQYF
TRBV9,TRBD2,.,TRBJ2-7,TGTGCCAGCAGCCCCCAGCGGGAGGGCCTGGGGGAGCAGTACTTC,CASSPQREGLGEQYF
TRBV24-1,.,.,TRBJ1-2,TGTGCCACCAGTGACCTCAGGGATGGCTACACCTTC,CATSDLRDGYTF
TRBV13,.,few,TRBJ1-1,TGTGCCAGCAGCCCACAGATGAACACTGAAGCTTTCTTT,CASSPQMNTEAFF
TRBV15,TRBD1,.,TRBJ2-5,TGTGCCACCAGCAGAGAACGGACAGGGTTAGAGACCCAGTACTTC,CATSRERTGLETQYF
TRBV7-8,.,.,TRBJ2-2,TGTGCCAGCAATCTGGAGGACGGGAGTAGCACCGGGGAGCTGTTTTTT,CASNLEDGSSTGELFF
TRBV29-1,TRBD2,.,TRBJ2-7,TGCAGCGTTGAAGATCCGGGGGGGAGCTCCTACGAGCAGTACTTC,CSVEDPGGSSYEQYF
TRBV5-1,TRBD1,.,TRBJ1-4,TGCGCCAGCAGCGCGACAGGGCCTAATGAAAAACTGTTTTTT,CASSATGPNEKLFF
TRBV5-3,.,.,TRBJ2-3,TGTGCCAACCGCGGGCTGATCACAGATACGCAGTATTTT,CANRGLITDTQYF
TRBV7-9,.,few,TRBJ2-3,TGTGCCAGCAGCCATCAAAGGAGGGCCAACCAAATACTTACGCAGTATTTT,CASSHQRRANQILTQYF
TRBV29-1,.,once,TRBJ2-3,TGCAGCGTTGAGCAGGGCCTGACAGATACGCAGTATTTT,CSVEQGLTDTQYF
TRBV18,TRBD1,.,TRBJ2-3,TGTGCCAGCTCGCAGATGCAGGGGGTGCTCACAGATACGCAGTATTTT,CASSQMQGVLTDTQYF
TRBV6-2/TRBV6-3,TRBD2,.,TRBJ2-7,TGTGCCAGCAGTTACGGTAGCGGGAGGTCCTACGAGCAGTACTTC,CASSYGSGRSYEQYF
TRBV5-1,.,.,TRBJ1-1,TGCGCCAGCAGCTTGGGGGGGCCAAACACTGAAGCTTTCTTT,CASSLGGPNTEAFF
TRBV28,TRBD1,few,TRBJ1-2,TGTGCCAGCAGTTGGGACAGGGGCTATGGCTACACCTTC,CASSWDRGYGYTF
TRBV5-4,TRBD2,once,TRBJ2-1,TGTGCCAGCAGTTTTACGGGACTAGCGGGAGTAGGTGAGCAGTTCTTC,CASSFTGLAGVGEQFF
TRBV3-1/TRBV3-2,.,few,TRBJ2-1,TGTGCCAGCAGCCAGACTATCTACGTAGAGCAGTTCTTC,CASSQTIYVEQFF
TRBV12-3/TRBV12-4,TRBD1,.,TRBJ1-6,TGTGCCAGCAGTCGGGACAGAAATTCACCCCTCCACTTT,CASSRDRNSPLHF
TRBV30,.,.,TRBJ1-3,TGTGCCTGGAGGAGGGAGGACTTCTCTGGAAACACCATATATTTT,CAWRREDFSGNTIYF